A single sample gave rise to the 11 T cell receptor beta chains below, sequenced in a study of blood T cell repertoires in COVID-19. Using immunoSEQ multiplex PCR, the repertoire was profiled, and TCRdb retains in-frame clones only, with some absent. The top ten clones hold around 10% of a sample with 28,000 or so clones, about 90% of them seen once. The sequenced sample was peripheral blood. The source is a man between 65 and 85 years old with acute or convalescent COVID-19.

This chain connects TRBV4-1 to TRBJ2-7; 9 nucleotides match TRBD2. The junction had 7 bases not matched to a gene; V was cut back by 1 base and J by 3 bases. CDR3 length: 16 amino acids. Germline CDR1 MGHRA, CDR2 YSYEKL. This chain's CDR3 is CASSQGGVAGVYEQYF. CDR3 DNA sequence: TGCGCCAGCAGCCAAGGAGGGGTAGCGGGAGTCTACGAGCAGTACTTC.

The J gene is TRBJ1-1, the V gene TRBV2, with D hard to call. Germline CDR1 reads SNHLY; CDR2 reads FYNNEI. The V end was cut by 7 bases, the J end by 0 bases, with 15 bases between. The CDR3 totals 15 residues. CDR3 in amino acids: CASKWEGSMNTEAFF. Here the CDR3 DNA reads TGTGCCAGCAAGTGGGAGGGTTCCATGAACACTGAAGCTTTCTTT.

The chain joins TRBV2 to TRBJ2-7, with 8 bases aligning to TRBD1. This CDR3 is 14 amino acids long. Germline CDR1 and CDR2: SNHLY and FYNNEI. V lost 10 bases and J lost 3; bases outside the gene matches: 11. In nucleotides, the CDR3 is TGTGCCACTCGGACAACAGGGGGGAGCTACGAGCAGTACTTC. It translates to CATRTTGGSYEQYF.

V and J are TRBV23-1 and TRBJ2-7; D not certain. TRBV23-1 is an open reading frame, and its role is uncertain. This CDR3 region has 15 residues. The V gene lost 0 bases and the J gene lost 2 bases, with 11 bases spanning the gap. CDR3 amino acids: CASSQSISAAYEQYF. For the CDR3, the DNA is TGCGCCAGCAGTCAATCGATCTCCGCGGCCTACGAGCAGTACTTC.

J is TRBJ2-6 and V is TRBV5-1; possibly TRBD1 for D (6 bases). Germline CDR1 is SGHRS and CDR2 is YFSETQ. The CDR3 is made up of 16 amino acids. Trimming left V 4 bases short and J 4 bases short, with 15 bases between. The CDR3, as DNA: TGCGCCAGCAGCCTTTTCTTGGGGGCAGGGGCCAACGTCCTGACTTTC. Its protein product is CASSLFLGAGANVLTF. The full variable domain, completed using reference TRBV5-1 and TRBJ2-6, is KAGVTQTPRYLIKTRGQQVTLSCSPISGHRSVSWYQQTPGQGLQFLFEYFSETQRNKGNFPGRFSGRQFSNSRSEMNVSTLELGDSALYLCASSLFLGAGANVLTFGAGSRLTVL.

The V and J genes are TRBV18 and TRBJ2-1; 8 bases align to TRBD1. Germline V gene sequence: CDR1 KGHSH, CDR2 LQKENI. The CDR3 has 17 residues. Trimming at V came to 0 bases and at J to 6 bases, leaving 10 bases not matched to a gene. The CDR3 reads CASSPPTAGGVRNEQFF. The CDR3, as DNA: TGTGCCAGCTCACCACCAACGGCAGGGGGCGTTCGCAATGAGCAGTTCTTC.

V gene TRBV19 combines with J gene TRBJ2-7; 9 bases are a match to TRBD1. Germline CDR1 reads LNHDA; CDR2 reads SQIVND (reference sequence). The CDR3 consists of 14 residues. V trimming: 5 bases; J trimming: 6 bases; junction bases outside the gene matches: 8. This chain's CDR3 is CASSLGQGALEQYF. In DNA, the CDR3 is TGTGCCAGTAGTTTGGGACAGGGAGCTCTCGAGCAGTACTTC.

The gene calls are TRBV2 and TRBJ2-5; the match to TRBD1 covers 8 bases. Per germline, CDR1 SNHLY and CDR2 FYNNEI. The V gene end was trimmed by 7 bases and the J gene end by 4 bases; junction bases not matched to a gene: 5. CDR3 length: 13 residues. DNA for the CDR3: TGTGCCAGCACCTCTACAGGGGGAGAGACCCAGTACTTC. Translating it yields CASTSTGGETQYF.

The rearrangement joins TRBV6-5 to TRBJ2-7; 7 bases agree with TRBD1. J lost 6 bases, V lost 7 bases, and 15 bases had no gene match. This CDR3 contains 15 residues. Germline CDR1 MNHEY, CDR2 SVGAGI. The CDR3 is CASTNRQGWSVEQYF. CDR3 nucleotides: TGTGCCAGCACCAACCGACAGGGTTGGAGTGTCGAGCAGTACTTC.

This clone came up a few times. The V and J genes are TRBV19 and TRBJ1-5, with 9 bases fitting TRBD1. Trimming removed 3 bases from V and 5 bases from J; junction bases left unmatched: 5. Germline CDR1 and CDR2: LNHDA and SQIVND (reference sequence). The CDR3 is made up of 15 amino acids. As DNA, the CDR3 is TGTGCCAGTAGTATTTTTAGGACAGGGGATCAGCCCCAGCATTTT. It specifies CASSIFRTGDQPQHF.

This clone showed up just a few times. V and J are TRBV19 and TRBJ1-2; TRBD1 agrees at 8 bases. The CDR3 has 13 residues. After removal of 6 bases from V and 4 bases from J, the junction contained 4 bases not matched to a gene. Germline V lookup: CDR1 LNHDA, CDR2 SQIVND (reference sequence). In DNA form, the CDR3 reads TGTGCCAGTAGGCAGGGACAGGCCTATGGCTACACCTTC. It yields the protein CASRQGQAYGYTF.